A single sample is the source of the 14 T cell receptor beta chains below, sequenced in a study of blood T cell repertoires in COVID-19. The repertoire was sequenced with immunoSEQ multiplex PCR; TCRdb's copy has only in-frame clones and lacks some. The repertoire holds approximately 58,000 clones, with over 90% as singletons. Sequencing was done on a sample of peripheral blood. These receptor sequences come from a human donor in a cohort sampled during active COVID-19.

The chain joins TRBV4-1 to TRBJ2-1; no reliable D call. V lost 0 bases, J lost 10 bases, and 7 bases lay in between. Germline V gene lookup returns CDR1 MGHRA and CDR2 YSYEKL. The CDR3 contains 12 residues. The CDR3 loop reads CASSQDGREQFF. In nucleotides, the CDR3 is TGCGCCAGCAGCCAAGATGGCCGAGAGCAGTTCTTC.

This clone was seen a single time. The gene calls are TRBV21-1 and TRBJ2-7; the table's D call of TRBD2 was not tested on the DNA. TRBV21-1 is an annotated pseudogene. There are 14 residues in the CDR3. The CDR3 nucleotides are TGTGCCAGCAGCAGTGGACTAGCGGGGGACGAGCAGTACGTC. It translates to CASSSGLAGDEQYV.

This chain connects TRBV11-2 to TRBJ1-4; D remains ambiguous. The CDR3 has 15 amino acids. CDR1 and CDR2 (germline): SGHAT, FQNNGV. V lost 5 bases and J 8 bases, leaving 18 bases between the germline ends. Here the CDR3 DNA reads TGTGCCAGCAGCCCATTAAAACGGGGAGGGGAAAAACTGTTTTTT. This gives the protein CASSPLKRGGEKLFF.

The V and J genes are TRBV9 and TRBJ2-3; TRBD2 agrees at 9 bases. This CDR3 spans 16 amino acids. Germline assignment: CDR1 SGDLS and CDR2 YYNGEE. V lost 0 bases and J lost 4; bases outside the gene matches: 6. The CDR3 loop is CASSVVSGGAPDTQYF. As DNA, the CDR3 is TGTGCCAGCAGCGTAGTTAGCGGGGGAGCTCCAGATACGCAGTATTTT.

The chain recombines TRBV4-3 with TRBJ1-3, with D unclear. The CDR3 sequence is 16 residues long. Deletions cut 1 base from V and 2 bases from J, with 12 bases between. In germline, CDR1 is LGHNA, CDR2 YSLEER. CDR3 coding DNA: TGCGCCAGCAGCCAAGGGGGTGGAGGGCCTGGAAACACCATATATTTT. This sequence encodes CASSQGGGGPGNTIYF.

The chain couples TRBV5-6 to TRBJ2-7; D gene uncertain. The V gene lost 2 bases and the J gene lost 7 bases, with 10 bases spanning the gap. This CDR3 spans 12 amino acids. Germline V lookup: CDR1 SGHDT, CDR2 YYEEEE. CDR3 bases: TGTGCCAGCAGCTTCAACCAACAAGAGCAGTACGTC. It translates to CASSFNQQEQYV.

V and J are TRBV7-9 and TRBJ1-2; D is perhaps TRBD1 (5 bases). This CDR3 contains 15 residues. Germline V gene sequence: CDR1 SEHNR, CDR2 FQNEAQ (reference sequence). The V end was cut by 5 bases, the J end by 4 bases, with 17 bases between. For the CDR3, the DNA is TGTGCCAGCAGCCGTGGACATGAGGAAAGCTATGGCTACACCTTC. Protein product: CASSRGHEESYGYTF. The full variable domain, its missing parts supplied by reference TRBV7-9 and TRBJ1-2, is DTGVSQNPRHKITKRGQNVTFRCDPISEHNRLYWYRQTLGQGPEFLTYFQNEAQLEKSRLLSDRFSAERPKGSFSTLEIQRTEQGDSAMYLCASSRGHEESYGYTFGSGTRLTVV.

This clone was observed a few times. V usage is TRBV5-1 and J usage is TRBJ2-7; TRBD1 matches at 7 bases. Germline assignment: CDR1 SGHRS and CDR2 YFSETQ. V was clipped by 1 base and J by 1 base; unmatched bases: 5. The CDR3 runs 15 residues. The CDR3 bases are TGCGCCAGCAGCTTGACAGGGGACGAGTCCTACGAGCAGTACGTC. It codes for CASSLTGDESYEQYV.

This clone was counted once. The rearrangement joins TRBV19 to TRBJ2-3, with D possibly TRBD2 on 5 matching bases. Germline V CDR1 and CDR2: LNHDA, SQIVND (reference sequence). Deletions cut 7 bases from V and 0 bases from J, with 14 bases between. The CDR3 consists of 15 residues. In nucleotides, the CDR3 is TGTGCCAGTAAGTTGAGTCGGGAAAGCACAGATACGCAGTATTTT. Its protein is CASKLSRESTDTQYF. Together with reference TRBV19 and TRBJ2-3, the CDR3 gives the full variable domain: DGGITQSPKYLFRKEGQNVTLSCEQNLNHDAMYWYRQDPGQGLRLIYYSQIVNDFQKGDIAEGYSVSREKKESFPLTVTSAQKNPTAFYLCASKLSRESTDTQYFGPGTRLTVL.

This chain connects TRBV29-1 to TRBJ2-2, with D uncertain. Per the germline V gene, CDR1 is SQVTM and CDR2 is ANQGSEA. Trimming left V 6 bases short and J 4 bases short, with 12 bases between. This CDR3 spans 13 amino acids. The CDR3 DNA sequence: TGCAGCGTCTCCGGAGCCGGCACCGGGGAGCTGTTTTTT. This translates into CSVSGAGTGELFF.

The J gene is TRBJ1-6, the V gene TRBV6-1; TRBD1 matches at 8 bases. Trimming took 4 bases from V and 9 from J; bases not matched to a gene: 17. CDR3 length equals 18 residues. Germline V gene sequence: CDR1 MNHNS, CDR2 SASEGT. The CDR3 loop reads CASSGSGQENLITSPLHF. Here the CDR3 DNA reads TGTGCCAGCAGTGGCTCGGGACAGGAGAATCTCATCACTTCACCCCTCCACTTT.

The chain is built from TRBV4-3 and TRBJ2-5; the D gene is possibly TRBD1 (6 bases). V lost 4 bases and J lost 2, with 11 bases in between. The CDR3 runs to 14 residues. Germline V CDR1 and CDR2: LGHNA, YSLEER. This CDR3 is CASSRDRHQETQYF. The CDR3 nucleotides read TGCGCCAGCAGCCGAGACAGGCATCAAGAGACCCAGTACTTC.

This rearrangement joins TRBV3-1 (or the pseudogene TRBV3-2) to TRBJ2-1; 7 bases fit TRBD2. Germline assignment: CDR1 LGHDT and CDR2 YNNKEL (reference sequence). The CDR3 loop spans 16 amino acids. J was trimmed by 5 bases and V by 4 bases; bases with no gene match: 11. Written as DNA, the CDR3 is TGTGCCAGCAGCCCATCCCGGGCTAGCGGTAACAATGAGCAGTTCTTC. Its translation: CASSPSRASGNNEQFF.

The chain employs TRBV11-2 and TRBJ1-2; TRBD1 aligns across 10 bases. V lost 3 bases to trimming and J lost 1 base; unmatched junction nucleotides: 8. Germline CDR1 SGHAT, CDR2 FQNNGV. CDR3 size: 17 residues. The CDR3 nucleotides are TGTGCCAGCAGCTTTTCCGGGACAGGGGCTTTTAACTATGGCTACACCTTC. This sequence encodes CASSFSGTGAFNYGYTF. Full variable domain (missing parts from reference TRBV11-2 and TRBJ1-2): EAGVAQSPRYKIIEKRQSVAFWCNPISGHATLYWYQQILGQGPKLLIQFQNNGVVDDSQLPKDRFSAERLKGVDSTLKIQPAKLEDSAVYLCASSFSGTGAFNYGYTFGSGTRLTVV.